The T cell receptor beta chain under discussion was sequenced for a study of CD8+ T cells in alopecia areata. Whole-study findings and limits: Compared with mice, patients displayed less clear TCR sharing, possibly for HLA-related reasons.

The authors extracted RNA and reverse transcribed it into cDNA as the sequencing template. Sequencing was performed with immunoSEQ multiplex PCR; in TCRdb, only in-frame clones are kept and a portion is missing. The table lists about 94,000 clones, 70% to 80% of them singletons. As to this clone: Its antigen is not identified.

Treatment: oral pan-JAK inhibitor, 5-10 mg twice daily. This clonotype was obtained from a human donor with alopecia areata. This specimen consisted of CD8+ T cells sorted from blood, obtained around week 42, from a patient treated with tofacitinib.

The CDR3 sequence is CASSLDSHLWGYTF. DNA for the CDR3: TGTGCCAGCAGCTTAGACAGCCACTTGTGGGGCTACACCTTC. V gene TRBV7-9 combines with J gene TRBJ1-2; D unclear. This CDR3 comprises 14 residues. Germline CDR1 and CDR2: SEHNR and FQNEAQ (reference sequence). Trimming removed 1 base at V and 8 bases at J, with 14 bases between. The whole variable domain, remainder taken from reference TRBV7-9 and TRBJ1-2, is DTGVSQNPRHKITKRGQNVTFRCDPISEHNRLYWYRQTLGQGPEFLTYFQNEAQLEKSRLLSDRFSAERPKGSFSTLEIQRTEQGDSAMYLCASSLDSHLWGYTFGSGTRLTVV.